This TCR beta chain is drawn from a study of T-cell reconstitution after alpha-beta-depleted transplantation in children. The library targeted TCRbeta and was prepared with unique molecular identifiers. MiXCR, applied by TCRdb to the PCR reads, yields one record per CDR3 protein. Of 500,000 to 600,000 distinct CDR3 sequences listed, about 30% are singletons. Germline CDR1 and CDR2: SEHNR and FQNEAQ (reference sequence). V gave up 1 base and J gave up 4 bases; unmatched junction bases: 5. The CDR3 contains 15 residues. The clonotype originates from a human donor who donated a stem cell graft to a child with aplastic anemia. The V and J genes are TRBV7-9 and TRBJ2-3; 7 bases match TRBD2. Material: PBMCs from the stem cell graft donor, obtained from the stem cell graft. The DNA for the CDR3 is TGTGCCAGCAGCTTAGAGGCGGGAGTGGCAGATACGCAGTATTTT. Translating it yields CASSLEAGVADTQYF.